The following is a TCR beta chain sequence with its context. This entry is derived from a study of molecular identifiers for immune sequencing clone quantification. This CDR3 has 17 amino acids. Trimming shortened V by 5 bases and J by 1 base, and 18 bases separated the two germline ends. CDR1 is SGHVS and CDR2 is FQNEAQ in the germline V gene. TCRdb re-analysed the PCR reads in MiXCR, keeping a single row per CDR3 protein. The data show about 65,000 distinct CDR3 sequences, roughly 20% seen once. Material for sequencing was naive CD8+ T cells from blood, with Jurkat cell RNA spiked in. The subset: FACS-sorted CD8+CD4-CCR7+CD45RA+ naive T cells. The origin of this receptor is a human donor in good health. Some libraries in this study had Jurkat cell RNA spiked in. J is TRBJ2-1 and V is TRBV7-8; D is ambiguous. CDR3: CASSPYGVPSSYNEQFF. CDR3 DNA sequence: TGTGCCAGCAGCCCGTACGGAGTCCCGTCGTCCTACAATGAGCAGTTCTTC.